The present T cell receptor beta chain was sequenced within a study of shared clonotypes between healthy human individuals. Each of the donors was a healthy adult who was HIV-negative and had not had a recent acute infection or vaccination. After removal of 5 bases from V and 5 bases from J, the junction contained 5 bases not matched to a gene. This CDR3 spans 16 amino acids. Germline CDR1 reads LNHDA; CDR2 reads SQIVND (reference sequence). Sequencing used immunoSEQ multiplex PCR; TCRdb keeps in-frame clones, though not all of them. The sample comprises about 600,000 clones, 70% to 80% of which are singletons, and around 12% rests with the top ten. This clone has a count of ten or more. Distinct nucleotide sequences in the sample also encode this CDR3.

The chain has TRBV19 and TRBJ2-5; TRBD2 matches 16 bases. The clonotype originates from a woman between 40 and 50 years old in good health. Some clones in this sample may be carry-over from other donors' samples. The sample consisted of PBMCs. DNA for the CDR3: TGTGCCAGTAGTTTCGGGACTAGCGGGAGGGGGGAGACCCAGTACTTC. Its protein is CASSFGTSGRGETQYF.